The 12 T cell receptor beta chains below all came from one sample that was sequenced in a study of regulatory T cells in long-lasting Graves disease. In building TCR beta libraries, iRepertoire HTBI primers were used together with Arm-PCR of CDR3 regions. TCRdb recomputed calls from the multiplex PCR reads with MiXCR, one row per CDR3 protein. The sample carries roughly 470,000 distinct CDR3 sequences, under 25% recorded once. Documented time point: persistent/refractory GD, antithyroid drugs over 5 years with positive TRAb. PBMC RNA was the source of the TCR library. Sequenced material: peripheral blood mononuclear cells (PBMCs), taken when the disease was refractory, from a patient treated with antithyroid drugs. These receptors originate from a female donor with Graves disease.

This sequence joins TRBV5-6 and TRBJ1-2; D remains unclear. Trimming cost V 2 bases and J 4 bases, with 12 bases left between them. This CDR3 comprises 14 residues. The germline V gene has CDR1 SGHDT and CDR2 YYEEEE. CDR3 DNA: TGTGCCAGCAGCTTCGGGCCCAACAGCTATGGCTACACCTTC. Amino acids: CASSFGPNSYGYTF.

The chain uses TRBV2 and TRBJ2-1, with D maybe TRBD2 (5 bases). The CDR3 covers 14 residues. Germline V gives CDR1 SNHLY, CDR2 FYNNEI. Trimming pared 2 bases from V and 3 bases from J, leaving 8 bases between. CDR3 sequence: CASSEIAFYNEQFF. Here the CDR3 DNA reads TGTGCCAGCAGTGAAATAGCGTTCTACAATGAGCAGTTCTTC.

There are many counts of this clonotype. V usage is TRBV27 and J usage is TRBJ2-7; 9 bases agree with TRBD2. The CDR3 runs to 16 residues. Looked up from germline, CDR1 is MNHEY and CDR2 is SMNVEV (reference sequence). The trim removed 6 bases at V and 0 bases at J, leaving 9 bases unmatched. CDR3 loop: CASRPIAGANSYEQYF. For the CDR3, the DNA is TGTGCCAGCAGACCGATAGCGGGAGCAAACTCCTACGAGCAGTACTTC.

The V call is TRBV2, the J call TRBJ2-6; 8 bases fit TRBD1. CDR1 SNHLY and CDR2 FYNNEI come from the germline V gene. The V and J ends lost 7 bases and 4 bases, in that order; junction bases with no gene match: 9. This CDR3 comprises 16 residues. For the CDR3, the DNA is TGTGCCAGCATCCGGACAGGGTCTAGCGGGGCCAACGTCCTGACTTTC. It yields the protein CASIRTGSSGANVLTF.

This chain joins TRBV5-4 and TRBJ2-4; D uncertain. There are 12 residues in the CDR3. Germline V lookup: CDR1 SGHNT, CDR2 YYREEE (reference sequence). V was shortened by 3 bases and J by 4 bases, with 5 bases between the two germline ends. The CDR3 DNA reads TGTGCCAGCAGCTGGGATAAAAACATTCAGTACTTC. Its protein product is CASSWDKNIQYF.

The gene calls are TRBV20-1 and TRBJ2-1; either TRBD1 or TRBD2 may supply D (5 bases each). The CDR3 loop spans 13 amino acids. Germline CDR1 reads DFQATT; CDR2 reads SNEGSKA (reference sequence). Trimming stripped 3 bases from V and 8 bases from J, with 14 bases between. CDR3 coding DNA: TGCAGTGCTAGGGGGGAGAATCATGATGAGCAGTTCTTC. Translation: CSARGENHDEQFF.

This clonotype was counted many times. The chain recombines TRBV7-2 with TRBJ1-1; D is uncertain. Germline V gene sequence: CDR1 SGHTA, CDR2 FQGNSA. Between the trimmed V and J ends, which lost 5 bases and 9 bases, there was a span of 13 bases. The CDR3 covers 12 residues. CDR3 in amino acids: CASSTSRLKAFF. The CDR3 nucleotides read TGTGCCAGCAGCACGAGCAGATTGAAAGCTTTCTTT.

This clonotype was observed a handful of times. The chain has TRBV29-1 and TRBJ2-7; the D is unclear. The CDR3 has 13 amino acids. Germline CDR1 is SQVTM and CDR2 is ANQGSEA. Trimming removed 2 bases at V and 2 bases at J, with 10 bases between. The CDR3 region is CSVETAGTYEQYF. CDR3 sequence (DNA): TGCAGCGTTGAAACGGCTGGAACCTACGAGCAGTACTTC.

This clonotype was counted between two and nine times. The chain joins TRBV5-5 to TRBJ2-7, with 7 bases identical to TRBD2. The V and J ends lost 2 bases and 5 bases, in that order; junction bases with no gene match: 10. The CDR3 loop spans 15 amino acids. Germline lookup yields CDR1 SGHKS and CDR2 YYEKEE (reference sequence). The CDR3 here is CASSFGPSGGDEQYF. The CDR3 DNA reads as TGTGCCAGCAGCTTCGGACCTTCGGGAGGAGACGAGCAGTACTTC.

About this clonotype: Since a much larger clone is just one base distant, this may be a read error. The chain couples TRBV28 to TRBJ2-2; tentatively, D is TRBD2 (5 bases). Germline CDR1 is MDHEN and CDR2 is SYDVKM. This CDR3 comprises 17 residues. V was cut by 6 bases and J by 1 base, with 18 bases left in between. CDR3 sequence: CASRGGGHEGNTGELFF. The CDR3 bases are TGTGCCAGCAGGGGCGGCGGTCATGAGGGGAACACCGGGGAGCTGTTTTTT.

This chain joins TRBV7-2 and TRBJ2-3; TRBD2 matches at 9 bases. Germline V gene sequence: CDR1 SGHTA, CDR2 FQGNSA. This CDR3 has 16 residues. V shed 3 bases, J shed 4 bases, and the junction held 8 bases outside the gene matches. In nucleotides, the CDR3 is TGTGCCAGCAGCTTCGCCCTAGCGGGAATCCCAGATACGCAGTATTTT. Translated, it gives CASSFALAGIPDTQYF. Looking up the rest from reference TRBV7-2 and TRBJ2-3 gives the full variable domain: GAGVSQSPSNKVTEKGKDVELRCDPISGHTALYWYRQSLGQGLEFLIYFQGNSAPDKSGLPSDRFSAERTGGSVSTLTIQRTQQEDSAVYLCASSFALAGIPDTQYFGPGTRLTVL.

The chain is built from TRBV6-5 and TRBJ1-4; D perhaps matches TRBD1 (5 bases). With 0 bases removed from V and 8 bases from J, the gap between germline ends came to 13 bases. CDR3 length: 15 amino acids. Germline lookup yields CDR1 MNHEY and CDR2 SVGAGI. The CDR3 DNA reads TGTGCCAGCAGTTACTCGATCGCTTGGGGGGAAAAACTGTTTTTT. It specifies CASSYSIAWGEKLFF.